The source of this TCR beta chain is a study of T cells in Graves' hyperthyroidism and ophthalmopathy. Many counts were recorded for this clonotype. The V gene end was trimmed by 7 bases and the J gene end by 2 bases; junction bases not matched to a gene: 7. The length of the CDR3 is 14 residues. Per germline, CDR1 MNHNS and CDR2 SASEGT. RNA transcripts were the template for amplifying TCR beta CDR3 regions. TCR CDR3 regions were first amplified by RT-PCR with HTBI primers. MiXCR, run by TCRdb on the multiplex PCR reads, gives a single entry per CDR3 protein. Of roughly 380,000 distinct CDR3 sequences in the sample, more than 11% were seen once.

This TCR was sampled from an older woman with Graves' hyperthyroidism. This sequence joins TRBV6-1 and TRBJ2-7, with 8 bases fitting TRBD2. Sample: blood. This CDR3 is CASTRALAAYEQYF. The CDR3 region has the DNA TGTGCCAGCACCCGCGCACTAGCGGCCTACGAGCAGTACTTC.